The clone carrying this T cell receptor beta chain was counted a few times. As yet, its antigen is unknown. This sample is drawn from a study of identical twins. Between the trimmed V and J ends, which lost 4 bases and 7 bases, there was a span of 12 bases. Germline V lookup: CDR1 SGHRS, CDR2 YFSETQ. The CDR3 sequence is 14 residues long. Regarding the study as a whole: Reduced insertions were recorded for abundant cord blood beta clonotypes, with no such pattern in memory repertoires. Cross-sectional statistical analysis was relied on for the conclusions, without the same donors being followed.

cDNA molecules carried unique molecular identifiers, and template switching added a universal primer site. TCRdb reprocessed the 5' RACE reads with MiXCR, giving one entry per CDR3 protein. The sample consists of approximately 240,000 distinct CDR3 sequences, over 12% of them appearing once. Everyone who donated was a healthy Caucasian. Sequences were obtained from memory (CD45RO+) T cells sorted from blood. The TCR originated in a woman younger than 30 in good health. The gene calls are TRBV5-1 and TRBJ1-6; possible D gene TRBD1, 5 bases. CDR3 DNA: TGCGCCAGCAGCCGACAGAATCAAAATTCACCCCTCCACTTT. It encodes CASSRQNQNSPLHF.